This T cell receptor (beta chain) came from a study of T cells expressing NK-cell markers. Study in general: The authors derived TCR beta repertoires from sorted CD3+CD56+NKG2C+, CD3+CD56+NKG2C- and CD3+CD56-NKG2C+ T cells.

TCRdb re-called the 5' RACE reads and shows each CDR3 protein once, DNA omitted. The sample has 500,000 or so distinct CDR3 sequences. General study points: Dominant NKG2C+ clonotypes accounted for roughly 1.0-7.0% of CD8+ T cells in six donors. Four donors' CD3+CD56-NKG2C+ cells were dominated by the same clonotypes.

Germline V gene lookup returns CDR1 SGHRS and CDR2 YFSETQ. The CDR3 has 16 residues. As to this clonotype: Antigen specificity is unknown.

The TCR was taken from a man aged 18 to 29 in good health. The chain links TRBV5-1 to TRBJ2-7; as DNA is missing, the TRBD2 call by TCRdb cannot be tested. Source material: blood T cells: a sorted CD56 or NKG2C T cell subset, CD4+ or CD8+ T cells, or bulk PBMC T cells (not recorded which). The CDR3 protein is CASSDRRLAGADEQYF.